Following are 27 T cell receptor beta chains from one sample sequenced in a study of T cells in tumors after PD-1 blockade. Time point noted: second of two post-therapy site-matched biopsies 2 to 3 months apart. Profiling relied on immunoSEQ multiplex PCR, and the TCRdb table lists in-frame clones only, not all of them. The sample consists of 7,000 to 8,500 clones, roughly 62% of them appearing once. Here the sequenced sample was tumor tissue, taken after anti-PD-1 treatment. These TCRs come from a human donor with basal cell carcinoma.

This clone came up a few times. The V gene is TRBV5-1, the J gene TRBJ2-7; 7 bases agree with TRBD1. Germline CDR1 SGHRS, CDR2 YFSETQ. The V segment lost 2 bases and the J segment 7 bases; nucleotides outside the gene matches: 9. This CDR3 is built from 14 residues. In DNA form, the CDR3 reads TGCGCCAGCAGCTTCCGACAGGGAGTTGAAGAGCAGTACTTC. Amino acids: CASSFRQGVEEQYF.

This clone was observed a handful of times. The rearrangement links TRBV3-1 (or the pseudogene TRBV3-2) to TRBJ1-2; D possibly corresponds to TRBD1 (5 bases). Trimming cost V 0 bases and J 5 bases, with 13 bases left between them. The CDR3 is 15 residues long. Germline V gene data show CDR1 as LGHDT and CDR2 as YNNKEL (reference sequence). The CDR3 DNA follows: TGTGCCAGCAGCCAAGATGCCAGGGTGGGATATGGCTACACCTTC. Its protein is CASSQDARVGYGYTF.

This chain connects TRBV14 to TRBJ2-1; maybe TRBD2 (5 bases). CDR3 length: 14 residues. Germline lookup yields CDR1 SGHDN and CDR2 FVKESK. Trimming shortened V by 1 base and J by 3 bases, and 7 bases separated the two germline ends. DNA of the CDR3: TGTGCCAGCAGCCAAGGGAGGCGCTACAATGAGCAGTTCTTC. Translated: CASSQGRRYNEQFF.

This clone turned up a few times. The V call is TRBV7-9, the J call TRBJ2-3; perhaps D is TRBD1 or TRBD2 (5 bases each). The CDR3 spans 15 residues. Germline-derived CDR1 and CDR2 are SEHNR and FQNEAQ (reference sequence). Deletions cut 1 base from V and 4 bases from J, with 12 bases between. The CDR3 region has the DNA TGTGCCAGCAGCTTAGGCAGGGACGGGGCAGATACGCAGTATTTT. This encodes CASSLGRDGADTQYF.

This CDR3 reads CASSLGTGGQSGVQETQYF. CDR3 nucleotides: TGTGCCAGCAGCCTCGGGACAGGGGGGCAATCAGGGGTCCAAGAGACCCAGTACTTC. The genes are TRBV7-6 and TRBJ2-5, with TRBD1 matching over 11 bases. Germline-derived CDR1 and CDR2 are SGHVS and FNYEAQ. This CDR3 contains 19 residues. With 5 bases clipped from V and 1 base from J, the junction kept 15 bases outside the gene matches.

In its sample, this clone was seen once. J is TRBJ2-5 and V is TRBV6-1; a possible D gene is TRBD2 (7 bases). The CDR3 is made up of 14 amino acids. Trimming took 2 bases from V and 4 from J, leaving 11 bases between them. Germline CDR1 reads MNHNS; CDR2 reads SASEGT. Here the CDR3 DNA reads TGTGCCAGCAGTGAAAGGGGGGGACCAGAGACCCAGTACTTC. Encoded protein: CASSERGGPETQYF.

This chain links TRBV7-8 with TRBJ1-2; D gene unclear. The length of the CDR3 is 15 residues. Trimming left V 2 bases short and J 5 bases short, with 15 bases between. Germline CDR1 and CDR2: SGHVS and FQNEAQ. In nucleotides, the CDR3 is TGTGCCAGCAGCTTACAGGCAGAACTATTGTATGGCTACACCTTC. Amino acids: CASSLQAELLYGYTF.

The chain links TRBV18 to TRBJ2-1; TRBD2 matches 11 bases. This CDR3 comprises 17 residues. In germline, CDR1 is KGHSH, CDR2 LQKENI. V was pared by 2 bases and J by 4 bases, with 7 bases of the junction left unmatched. The CDR3 loop reads CASSPISGGAGYNEQFF. The CDR3 region has the DNA TGTGCCAGCTCACCAATTAGCGGGGGGGCCGGTTACAATGAGCAGTTCTTC.

This rearrangement joins TRBV7-8 to TRBJ1-1, with 7 bases lining up with TRBD1. The CDR3 sequence is 16 residues long. V was clipped by 2 bases and J by 4 bases; unmatched bases: 10. From germline, CDR1 is SGHVS and CDR2 FQNEAQ. CDR3: CASSLRGQLRGTEAFF. The DNA of the CDR3 is TGTGCCAGCAGCTTAAGGGGACAGCTTAGGGGCACTGAAGCTTTCTTT.

By share, this clone counts as medium-sized (0.01 to 0.1%). The V and J genes are TRBV5-6 and TRBJ2-5; D uncertain. This CDR3 region has 14 residues. The germline V and J ends were trimmed by 2 bases and 5 bases, with 13 bases remaining between them. The germline CDR1 and CDR2 sequences are SGHDT and YYEEEE. The CDR3 region is CASSLETGPETQYF. The CDR3 nucleotides are TGTGCCAGCAGCTTAGAAACGGGTCCGGAGACCCAGTACTTC.

The V call is TRBV24-1, the J call TRBJ2-2; TRBD1 matches 7 bases. V trimming: 5 bases; J trimming: 8 bases; junction bases outside the gene matches: 10. CDR3 size: 15 residues. CDR1 KGHDR and CDR2 SFDVKD come from the germline V gene. The CDR3 loop reads CATSARDSYFGELFF. The CDR3 nucleotides are TGTGCCACCAGTGCCCGGGACAGCTATTTTGGGGAGCTGTTTTTT.

This rearrangement joins TRBV6-5 to TRBJ2-3; 9 bases are shared with TRBD2. The V segment lost 8 bases and the J segment 5 bases; nucleotides outside the gene matches: 11. The germline gives CDR1 MNHEY, CDR2 SVGAGI. The CDR3 contains 15 residues. In DNA, the CDR3 is TGTGCCAGCGGGGGGGCGGGGGGGCCTGGAGATACGCAGTATTTT. Amino acids: CASGGAGGPGDTQYF.

The V gene is TRBV24-1, the J gene TRBJ1-2, with a possible D match to TRBD1 (6 bases). V lost 4 bases and J 2 bases, leaving 10 bases between the germline ends. From germline, CDR1 is KGHDR and CDR2 SFDVKD. This CDR3 has 14 amino acids. The CDR3: CATSDQDRNYGYTF. The CDR3 region has the DNA TGTGCCACCAGTGACCAGGACAGAAACTATGGCTACACCTTC.

The rearrangement links TRBV18 to TRBJ2-1, with a weak D call TRBD2 (6 bases). V dropped 5 bases and J dropped 9 bases, with 23 bases sitting between them. Germline lookup yields CDR1 KGHSH and CDR2 LQKENI. This CDR3 has 16 residues. The CDR3 region has the DNA TGTGCCAGCTCAGAACCAACTAGCATGATACAGCGTGAGCAGTTCTTC. Encoded protein: CASSEPTSMIQREQFF.

This clone ranks as medium-sized. The gene calls are TRBV5-1 and TRBJ1-1, with unresolved D. This CDR3 has 13 residues. Germline V CDR1 and CDR2: SGHRS, YFSETQ. Trimming took 2 bases from V and 4 from J, leaving 9 bases between them. In nucleotides, the CDR3 is TGCGCCAGCAGCTTAGGTATCGGCACTGAAGCTTTCTTT. Translation gives CASSLGIGTEAFF.

The J gene is TRBJ1-1, the V gene TRBV11-2, with 10 bases that match TRBD1. Germline V gene sequence: CDR1 SGHAT, CDR2 FQNNGV. This CDR3 spans 13 amino acids. The junction had 0 bases not matched to a gene; V was cut back by 6 bases and J by 2 bases. The CDR3 nucleotides read TGTGCCAGCAGGACAGGGGGCAACACTGAAGCTTTCTTT. This codes for CASRTGGNTEAFF.

This chain links TRBV5-5 with TRBJ2-7; D tentatively reads TRBD1 or TRBD2 (6 bases each). Germline CDR1 SGHKS, CDR2 YYEKEE (reference sequence). CDR3 length: 15 amino acids. Trimming left V 5 bases short and J 2 bases short, with 17 bases between. Written as DNA, the CDR3 is TGTGCCAGCAGTTACACGCGGGACACTACCTACGAGCAGTACTTC. Its protein product is CASSYTRDTTYEQYF.

The gene calls are TRBV5-1 and TRBJ2-3; D might be TRBD2 (6 bases). With 4 bases removed from V and 5 bases from J, the gap between germline ends came to 17 bases. The germline V gene has CDR1 SGHRS and CDR2 YFSETQ. This CDR3 is built from 15 residues. As DNA, the CDR3 is TGCGCCAGCAGCCCCGGGGGACGGGCGGAAGATACGCAGTATTTT. It encodes CASSPGGRAEDTQYF.

The rearrangement joins TRBV6-1 to TRBJ1-2, with D maybe TRBD1 (5 bases). The germline V gene encodes CDR1 MNHNS and CDR2 SASEGT. Trimming cost V 4 bases and J 1 base, with 19 bases left between them. The CDR3 contains 17 residues. The CDR3, as DNA: TGTGCCAGCAGTGCAAGCCAGCTAGGGGCCCTTAACTATGGCTACACCTTC. Translation gives CASSASQLGALNYGYTF.

This clone has a handful of counts. The chain combines TRBV30 with TRBJ2-1; the D gene could be TRBD1 or TRBD2 (6 bases each). The germline CDR1 and CDR2 sequences are GTSNPN and SVGIG (reference sequence). This CDR3 comprises 14 residues. V lost 8 bases and J 2 bases, leaving 16 bases between the germline ends. Here the CDR3 DNA reads TGTGCCAGAGGGGGGACGGCGCCCTACAATGAGCAGTTCTTC. This gives the protein CARGGTAPYNEQFF.

The chain couples TRBV28 to TRBJ1-6; D possibly corresponds to TRBD1 (5 bases). The CDR3 has 15 residues. V was trimmed by 3 bases and J by 6 bases, leaving 12 bases between them. From germline, CDR1 is MDHEN and CDR2 SYDVKM. The CDR3 DNA follows: TGTGCCAGCAGTTTGAGGTTGGGGGGTAATTCACCCCTCCACTTT. This sequence encodes CASSLRLGGNSPLHF.

CDR3 sequence reads: CASSLGTVNTGELFF. The DNA of the CDR3 is TGTGCCAGCAGCTTGGGGACAGTCAACACCGGGGAGCTGTTTTTT. V gene TRBV5-5 combines with J gene TRBJ2-2; possibly TRBD1 for D (6 bases). Germline V lookup: CDR1 SGHKS, CDR2 YYEKEE (reference sequence). Trimming shortened V by 0 bases and J by 2 bases, and 8 bases separated the two germline ends. CDR3 length: 15 amino acids.

The chain couples TRBV5-1 to TRBJ2-1, with 8 bases aligning to TRBD2. This CDR3 has 15 residues. CDR1 SGHRS and CDR2 YFSETQ come from the germline V gene. Unmatched junction bases numbered 7, after V lost 3 bases and J lost 5 bases. The CDR3 here is CASSSRTSSHNEQFF. The CDR3 nucleotides are TGCGCCAGCAGCTCCCGGACTAGCAGCCACAATGAGCAGTTCTTC.

The chain uses TRBV3-1 (or the pseudogene TRBV3-2) and TRBJ1-6; D not resolved. The germline CDR1 and CDR2 sequences are LGHDT and YNNKEL (reference sequence). The CDR3 loop spans 14 amino acids. V gave up 3 bases and J gave up 5 bases, with 8 bases separating them. This chain's CDR3 is CASSQEYNNSPLHF. The CDR3 DNA sequence: TGTGCCAGCAGCCAGGAGTACAATAATTCACCCCTCCACTTT.

The V gene is TRBV27, the J gene TRBJ1-2; 10 nucleotides align to TRBD1. CDR1 is MNHEY, CDR2 SMNVEV, per germline (reference sequence). After removal of 10 bases from V and 5 bases from J, the junction contained 10 bases not matched to a gene. The CDR3 spans 14 residues. In DNA form, the CDR3 reads TGTGCCACCTCGACAGGGGGCCTTCCTTATGGCTACACCTTC. Its translation: CATSTGGLPYGYTF.

CDR3 DNA sequence: TGTGCCAGCAGCCCCCCTAGCGGGGGGGCTTATACGCAGTATTTT. It is translated as CASSPPSGGAYTQYF. The V and J genes are TRBV4-2 and TRBJ2-3; 12 bases match TRBD2. Trimming took 4 bases from V and 7 from J; bases not matched to a gene: 6. Germline V gene lookup returns CDR1 LGHNA and CDR2 YNFKEQ. The CDR3 runs to 15 residues.

CDR3 sequence (DNA): TGTGCCAGCAGCCTGGGGGGGACTAGCGGGTTTTCCACAGATACGCAGTATTTT. Amino acids: CASSLGGTSGFSTDTQYF. This sequence joins TRBV11-3 and TRBJ2-3; 12 bases are shared with TRBD2. The CDR3 loop spans 18 amino acids. Losses at the gene ends were 5 bases for V and 2 bases for J; bases not matched to a gene: 11. Germline values: CDR1 SGHNT, CDR2 YENEEA. Variable domain in full (rest from reference TRBV11-3 and TRBJ2-3): EAGVVQSPRYKIIEKKQPVAFWCNPISGHNTLYWYLQNLGQGPELLIRYENEEAVDDSQLPKDRFSAERLKGVDSTLKIQPAELGDSAVYLCASSLGGTSGFSTDTQYFGPGTRLTVL.